One and the same sample provided the 3 T cell receptor beta chains below, sequenced in a study. TCRdb reanalysed the reads using MiXCR and keeps one entry per CDR3 protein. The data contain 700 to 950 distinct CDR3 sequences, less than 7% of them singletons. Sequences were obtained from CD4+ T cells from synovial fluid. These receptors originate from a human donor with rheumatoid arthritis.

By sample fraction, this clonotype is medium-sized. V gene TRBV2 combines with J gene TRBJ1-1; possible D gene TRBD1, 5 bases. The V end was cut by 7 bases, the J end by 0 bases, with 12 bases between. CDR1 and CDR2 from the germline V gene are SNHLY and FYNNEI. There are 14 residues in the CDR3. CDR3 in amino acids: CASTLEGVNTEAFF. The CDR3 coding sequence is TGTGCCAGCACCCTCGAAGGGGTGAACACTGAAGCTTTCTTT.

This clonotype was detected ten times or more. The V gene is TRBV19, the J gene TRBJ2-7; the match to TRBD1 covers 7 bases. The CDR3 length is 12 residues. The germline gives CDR1 LNHDA, CDR2 SQIVND (reference sequence). The junction had 1 base not matched to a gene; V was cut back by 6 bases and J by 2 bases. CDR3 loop: CASRGTAYEQYF. Here the CDR3 DNA reads TGTGCCAGTAGGGGGACAGCCTACGAGCAGTACTTC.

This clonotype is deemed medium-sized. The rearrangement links TRBV5-1 to TRBJ2-1, with TRBD2 matching 11 bases. Germline values: CDR1 SGHRS, CDR2 YFSETQ. Trimming at V came to 1 base and at J to 1 base, leaving 1 base not matched to a gene. This CDR3 is built from 16 residues. CDR3: CASSLTSGSSYNEQFF. The CDR3 coding sequence is TGCGCCAGCAGCTTGACTAGCGGGAGTTCCTACAATGAGCAGTTCTTC.